The 17 T cell receptor beta chains below come from one sample, sequenced in a study of blood T cell repertoires in COVID-19. This table comes from immunoSEQ multiplex PCR, and its TCRdb copy is limited to in-frame clones, with some not included. The table records some 360,000 clones, roughly nine tenths of them present only once. The sequencing input was peripheral blood. The receptors were sampled from a woman in her fifties or sixties with COVID-19, enrolled during active disease.

The rearrangement uses TRBV29-1 and TRBJ2-7; the match to TRBD1 covers 10 bases. V was clipped by 7 bases and J by 6 bases; unmatched bases: 9. CDR3 length: 13 residues. Germline V gene lookup returns CDR1 SQVTM and CDR2 ANQGSEA. The CDR3: CSASVGQGFEQYF. CDR3 sequence (DNA): TGCAGCGCATCCGTGGGACAGGGGTTCGAGCAGTACTTC.

The CDR3 DNA reads as TGTGCCAGTATCGGTCGGGGAGACGAAGCTAACTATGGCTACACCTTC. Translating gives CASIGRGDEANYGYTF. The chain carries TRBV19 and TRBJ1-2; D is undetermined. CDR1 LNHDA and CDR2 SQIVND come from the germline V gene (reference sequence). This CDR3 has 16 residues. V gave up 7 bases and J gave up 0 bases, with 18 bases separating them.

This chain connects TRBV6-4 to TRBJ1-3; 8 bases are a match to TRBD1. The CDR3 loop spans 15 amino acids. The germline V gene encodes CDR1 MRHNA and CDR2 SNTAGT. V gave up 8 bases and J gave up 2 bases; unmatched junction bases: 8. CDR3 protein: CASPSPDRAGNTIYF. The CDR3 coding sequence is TGTGCCAGCCCCTCACCGGACAGGGCTGGAAACACCATATATTTT.

This chain connects TRBV19 to TRBJ1-2, with D perhaps matching TRBD1 (6 bases). This CDR3 has 15 residues. V was trimmed by 7 bases and J by 2 bases, leaving 17 bases between them. Germline CDR1 LNHDA, CDR2 SQIVND (reference sequence). CDR3 in amino acids: CASNDFRGENYGYTF. CDR3 bases: TGTGCCAGTAACGACTTCAGGGGCGAGAACTATGGCTACACCTTC. Drawing the rest from reference TRBV19 and TRBJ1-2, the complete variable domain is DGGITQSPKYLFRKEGQNVTLSCEQNLNHDAMYWYRQDPGQGLRLIYYSQIVNDFQKGDIAEGYSVSREKKESFPLTVTSAQKNPTAFYLCASNDFRGENYGYTFGSGTRLTVV.

This clone has just a few counts. V gene TRBV19 combines with J gene TRBJ2-7; 15 bases are a match to TRBD2. Per germline, CDR1 LNHDA and CDR2 SQIVND (reference sequence). The CDR3 is 16 amino acids. The V and J ends lost 4 bases and 9 bases, in that order; junction bases with no gene match: 10. In DNA form, the CDR3 reads TGTGCCAGTAGTAAGATGGGGACTAGCGGGGGGACGCGGCAGTACTTC. This sequence encodes CASSKMGTSGGTRQYF.

The chain uses TRBV11-2 and TRBJ2-1; 13 bases map to TRBD2. The length of the CDR3 is 16 residues. Per the germline V gene, CDR1 is SGHAT and CDR2 is FQNNGV. J was trimmed by 7 bases and V by 1 base; bases with no gene match: 4. The CDR3 region has the DNA TGTGCCAGCAGCTTAGTGGGGACTAGCGGGGAAAATGAGCAGTTCTTC. Amino acid sequence: CASSLVGTSGENEQFF.

The genes are TRBV11-2 and TRBJ1-1, with TRBD1 matching over 8 bases. From germline, CDR1 is SGHAT and CDR2 FQNNGV. The CDR3 has 16 amino acids. Losses at the gene ends were 3 bases for V and 0 bases for J; bases not matched to a gene: 6. CDR3 nucleotides: TGTGCCAGCAGCTTGGGGCCACAGGGGGTGAACACTGAAGCTTTCTTT. This gives the protein CASSLGPQGVNTEAFF.

The chain has TRBV28 and TRBJ1-2, with 9 nucleotides matching TRBD1. The ends lost 5 bases at V and 8 bases at J; junction bases unmatched: 9. The CDR3 consists of 14 residues. Germline V CDR1 and CDR2: MDHEN, SYDVKM. The CDR3 loop is CASSQGQGLGGYTF. The DNA for the CDR3 is TGTGCCAGCAGTCAGGGACAGGGTCTGGGCGGCTACACCTTC.

The chain combines TRBV9 with TRBJ1-4, with D perhaps TRBD1 (5 bases). Germline V gene lookup returns CDR1 SGDLS and CDR2 YYNGEE. CDR3 length: 16 amino acids. V gave up 0 bases and J gave up 1 base, with 10 bases separating them. In nucleotides, the CDR3 is TGTGCCAGCAGCGTAGCCGGGGGAGTAACTAATGAAAAACTGTTTTTT. Translating it yields CASSVAGGVTNEKLFF.

The chain joins TRBV5-5 to TRBJ1-4, with TRBD1 matching 9 bases. Germline V gene sequence: CDR1 SGHKS, CDR2 YYEKEE (reference sequence). The length of the CDR3 is 15 residues. The J segment lost 8 bases and the V segment lost 4 bases, leaving 9 bases of the junction unmatched. The CDR3 nucleotides are TGTGCCAGCAGCCGCTGGACAGGGGTGGGGGAAAAACTGTTTTTT. Protein sequence: CASSRWTGVGEKLFF.

The genes are TRBV14 and TRBJ1-2; no definite D call. Trimming removed 5 bases from V and 1 base from J, with 5 bases in between. The CDR3 length is 12 residues. Per germline, CDR1 SGHDN and CDR2 FVKESK. The CDR3 loop is CASSNGNYGYTF. The CDR3 DNA reads as TGTGCCAGCAGCAACGGTAACTATGGCTACACCTTC.

This chain joins TRBV28 and TRBJ2-7, with 7 bases identical to TRBD1. Germline CDR1 is MDHEN and CDR2 is SYDVKM. With V trimmed by 6 bases and J by 2 bases, 7 bases remained unmatched. The CDR3 spans 14 residues. CDR3 sequence: CASSPAGTAYEQYF. The CDR3 DNA follows: TGTGCCAGCAGCCCTGCCGGGACAGCCTACGAGCAGTACTTC.

The chain links TRBV11-2 to TRBJ2-3, with D perhaps matching TRBD1 (6 bases). Trimming removed 4 bases at V and 2 bases at J, with 16 bases between. The CDR3 length is 16 residues. Germline-derived CDR1 and CDR2 are SGHAT and FQNNGV. CDR3 protein: CASSYHGQTNTDTQYF. CDR3 bases: TGTGCCAGCAGCTACCATGGACAGACAAACACAGATACGCAGTATTTT.

V is TRBV11-2 and J is TRBJ2-7, with 7 bases lining up with TRBD1. This CDR3 is 15 amino acids long. Germline trimming cut 5 bases from V and 5 bases from J; bases unmatched to any gene: 12. The germline gives CDR1 SGHAT, CDR2 FQNNGV. The CDR3 sequence is CASSRSLDRNDEQYF. In DNA form, the CDR3 reads TGTGCCAGCAGCCGAAGCCTGGACAGGAACGACGAGCAGTACTTC.

The genes are TRBV2 and TRBJ1-2, with D perhaps matching TRBD1 (5 bases). Trimming took 7 bases from V and 6 from J, leaving 12 bases between them. CDR1 is SNHLY, CDR2 FYNNEI, per germline. This CDR3 is 12 amino acids long. The CDR3 bases are TGTGCCAGCAACCGTGGGGCGGATGGCTACACCTTC. Protein product: CASNRGADGYTF.

The rearrangement joins TRBV19 to TRBJ1-2, with TRBD1 matching over 9 bases. This CDR3 comprises 14 residues. Germline V CDR1 and CDR2: LNHDA, SQIVND (reference sequence). With 0 bases clipped from V and 6 bases from J, the junction kept 2 bases outside the gene matches. CDR3 sequence reads: CASSIDHRGHGYTF. The CDR3 coding sequence is TGTGCCAGTAGTATAGATCACAGGGGGCATGGCTACACCTTC.

V gene TRBV2 combines with J gene TRBJ2-2, with a weak D call TRBD1 (6 bases). The CDR3 runs 14 residues. V lost 6 bases, J lost 1 base, and 9 bases lay in between. Germline CDR1 reads SNHLY; CDR2 reads FYNNEI. CDR3 loop: CASRVDRNTGELFF. CDR3 in DNA: TGTGCCAGCAGGGTGGACAGGAACACCGGGGAGCTGTTTTTT.